Sequencing of this TCR beta chain was carried out in a study of T cells after yellow fever vaccination (dated by TCRdb to the late 2010s). About the full investigation: Libraries from fractions with low cell numbers were prepared with the SMART-Seq v4 Ultra Low Input RNA kit. To follow T-cell clones before and after primary and booster YFV17D yellow fever vaccination, bulk TCR alpha and beta repertoires were sequenced over time. Two healthy male donors made up the cohort, one aged 18 to 30 years and the other aged 30 to 40 years. Blood was collected at multiple timepoints before and after primary and secondary immunization, and bulk PBMC replicates and cell subsets were isolated.

Ten or more counts support this clonotype. The clone's antigen remains unknown. Qualities for individual bases were not recorded, and no much larger clone is one base off. V loses 0 bases of germline sequence and J loses 1 base, and the interval between the two ends is 7 bases. Its CDR3 holds 14 amino acids, cysteine through phenylalanine. Only CDR3 DNA is held: 42 bases, read in frame from base 1. CDR1 and CDR2, per the germline V gene, are SGHDT and YYEEEE. TCR cDNA was synthesized by 5'RACE template switching, which introduced a universal primer site and unique molecular identifiers. cDNA synthesis was primed from both the TCR alpha and TCR beta constant segments. Library amplification used two PCR steps, and the second PCR step added sample barcodes and sequencing adapters. Sequencing of the libraries was done on either Illumina HiSeq 2500 (2x100 bp) or NovaSeq (2x150 bp). On the authors' methods: Reads were demultiplexed and collapsed into UMI consensus sequences with MIGEC, and V(D)J alignment was performed with MiXCR. Clonotypes responding to the vaccine were identified with edgeR on replicate PBMC samples, with the criteria of FDR below 0.01 and a log2 fold change above 5 up to day 15. Bulk clonotypes were assigned CD4 or CD8 identity according to which sequenced CD4 or CD8 repertoire held them at higher abundance. Using fastp at Q25 and MiXCR, TCRdb reprocessed the public reads and kept productive beta chains. Every distinct CDR3 protein forms one entry, paired with its most common genes and DNA. The V and J calls, along with clone size, are taken from TCRdb and not from the paper's own processing. Here the sample has about 330,000 distinct CDR3 sequences; about 6.6% occur a single time. The ten most abundant clones make up roughly 19% of the sample.

What the authors observed across the whole study: Most clones expanded after primary vaccination (approximately 96% of CD4 and 70% to 90% of CD8) were re-detected after the booster, suggesting that broad memory maintenance occurred. The secondary T-cell response was found to be weaker but faster than the primary response, with a peak reached on day 5 rather than on day 15. Computational filtering was required because FACS-sorted repertoires could contain abundant contaminating clonotypes from the bulk population. A small fraction of clonotypes appeared in both the CD4 and CD8 compartments, likely as a result of convergent recombination. Because only a couple of donors were included in the study, the extent to which the findings can be generalized is limited.

The sample's treatment or condition label, in plain terms: live attenuated yellow fever vaccine strain. Two biological replicates of bulk PBMCs were collected at each blood-draw timepoint. PBMCs were isolated from peripheral blood using a standard Ficoll-Paque protocol. TriZol was used to extract RNA from bulk PBMCs, CD4 and CD8 fractions, and dextramer-positive and dextramer-negative fractions. Sequencing was performed on PBMCs, taken about 49 days after the first yellow fever vaccination. The chain couples TRBV5-6 to TRBJ1-1; confidence is insufficient to name the D gene. This TCR derives from a man between 18 and 29 years old who received the YFV17D yellow fever vaccine. The CDR3 reads as follows: CASSLDGGNTEAFF. Read as DNA, the sequence is TGTGCCAGCAGCTTGGACGGAGGGAACACTGAAGCTTTCTTT.